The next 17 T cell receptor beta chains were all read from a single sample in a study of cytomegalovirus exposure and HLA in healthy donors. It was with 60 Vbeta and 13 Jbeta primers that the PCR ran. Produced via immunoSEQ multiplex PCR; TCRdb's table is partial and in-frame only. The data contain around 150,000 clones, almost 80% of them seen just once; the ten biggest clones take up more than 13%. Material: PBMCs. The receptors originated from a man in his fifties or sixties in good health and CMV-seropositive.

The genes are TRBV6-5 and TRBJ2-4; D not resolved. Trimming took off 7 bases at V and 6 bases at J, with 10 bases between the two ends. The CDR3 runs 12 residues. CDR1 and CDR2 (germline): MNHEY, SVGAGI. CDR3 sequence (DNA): TGTGCCAGCATGGCAGGAACAAACATTCAGTACTTC. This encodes CASMAGTNIQYF.

Here the CDR3 reads CASSPGGQGIGDGYTF. CDR3 coding DNA: TGTGCCAGCAGCCCCGGGGGACAGGGTATAGGCGATGGCTACACCTTC. The chain has TRBV28 and TRBJ1-2, with 9 bases lining up with TRBD1. Germline V gene lookup returns CDR1 MDHEN and CDR2 SYDVKM. The J segment lost 6 bases and the V segment lost 6 bases, leaving 14 bases of the junction unmatched. This CDR3 contains 16 residues.

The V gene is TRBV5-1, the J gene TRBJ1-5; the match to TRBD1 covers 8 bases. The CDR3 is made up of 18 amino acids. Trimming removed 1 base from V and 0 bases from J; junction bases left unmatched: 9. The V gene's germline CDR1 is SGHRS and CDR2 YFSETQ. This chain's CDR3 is CASSLRPRTGNSNQPQHF. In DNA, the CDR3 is TGCGCCAGCAGCTTGAGGCCACGGACAGGGAATAGCAATCAGCCCCAGCATTTT.

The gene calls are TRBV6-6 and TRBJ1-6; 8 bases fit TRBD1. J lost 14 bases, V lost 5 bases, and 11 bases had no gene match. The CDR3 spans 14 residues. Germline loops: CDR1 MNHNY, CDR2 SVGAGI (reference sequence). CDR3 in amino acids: CASSRGQGLTSLHF. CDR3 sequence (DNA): TGTGCCAGCAGTCGAGGACAGGGACTCACATCCCTCCACTTT.

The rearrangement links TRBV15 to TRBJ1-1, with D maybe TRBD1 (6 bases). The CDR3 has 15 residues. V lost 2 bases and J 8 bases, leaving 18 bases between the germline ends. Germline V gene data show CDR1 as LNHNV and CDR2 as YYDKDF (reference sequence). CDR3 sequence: CATSRQGQYVGEAFF. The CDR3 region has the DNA TGTGCCACCAGCAGACAGGGGCAGTATGTTGGGGAAGCTTTCTTT.

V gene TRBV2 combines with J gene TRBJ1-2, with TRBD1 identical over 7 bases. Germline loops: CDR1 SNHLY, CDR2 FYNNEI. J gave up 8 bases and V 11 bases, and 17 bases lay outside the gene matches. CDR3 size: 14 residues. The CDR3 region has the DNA TGTGCCGCATCCCTAACTGAGGGGGCAAGGGGCTACACCTTC. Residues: CAASLTEGARGYTF.

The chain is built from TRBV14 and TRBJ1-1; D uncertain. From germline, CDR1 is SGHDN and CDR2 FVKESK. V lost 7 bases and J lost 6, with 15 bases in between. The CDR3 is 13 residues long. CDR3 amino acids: CASNPTYQAEAFF. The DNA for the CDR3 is TGTGCCAGCAACCCTACATATCAGGCTGAAGCTTTCTTT.

CDR3 sequence (DNA): TGTGCCAGCTCACCGGGACAGGGAGGCGGCTACACCTTC. This translates into CASSPGQGGGYTF. This chain joins TRBV18 and TRBJ1-2; TRBD1 aligns across 9 bases. The CDR3 sequence is 13 residues long. V shed 3 bases and J 8 bases; nucleotides not matched to a gene: 4. From germline, CDR1 is KGHSH and CDR2 LQKENI.

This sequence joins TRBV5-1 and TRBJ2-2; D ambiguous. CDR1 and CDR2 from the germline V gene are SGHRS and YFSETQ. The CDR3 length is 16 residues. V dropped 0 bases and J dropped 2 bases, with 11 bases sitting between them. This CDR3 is CASSLDNYLNTGELFF. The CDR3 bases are TGCGCCAGCAGCTTGGACAACTACCTAAACACCGGGGAGCTGTTTTTT.

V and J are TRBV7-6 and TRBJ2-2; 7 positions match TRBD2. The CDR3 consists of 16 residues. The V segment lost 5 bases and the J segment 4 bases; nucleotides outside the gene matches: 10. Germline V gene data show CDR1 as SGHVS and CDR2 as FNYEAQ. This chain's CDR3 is CASSTVKRGGTGELFF. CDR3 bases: TGTGCCAGCAGCACCGTCAAGCGGGGTGGCACCGGGGAGCTGTTTTTT.

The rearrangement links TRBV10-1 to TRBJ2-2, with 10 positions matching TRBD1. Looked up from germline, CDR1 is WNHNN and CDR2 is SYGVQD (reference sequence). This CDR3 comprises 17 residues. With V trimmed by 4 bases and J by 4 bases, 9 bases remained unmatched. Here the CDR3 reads CASSAPGTGVSTGELFF. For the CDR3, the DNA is TGCGCCAGCAGTGCTCCCGGGACAGGGGTGAGCACCGGGGAGCTGTTTTTT.

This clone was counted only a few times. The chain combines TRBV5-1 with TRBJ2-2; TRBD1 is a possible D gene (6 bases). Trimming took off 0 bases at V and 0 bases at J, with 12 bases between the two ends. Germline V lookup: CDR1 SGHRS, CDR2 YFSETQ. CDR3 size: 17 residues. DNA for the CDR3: TGCGCCAGCAGCTTGGGACAGGTTTTTGCGAACACCGGGGAGCTGTTTTTT. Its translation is CASSLGQVFANTGELFF.

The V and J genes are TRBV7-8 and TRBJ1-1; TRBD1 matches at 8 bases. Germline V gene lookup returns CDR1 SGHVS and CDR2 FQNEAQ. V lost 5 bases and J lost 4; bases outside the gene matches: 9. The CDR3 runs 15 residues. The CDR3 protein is CASSAQGVGSTEAFF. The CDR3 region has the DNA TGTGCCAGCAGCGCACAGGGGGTGGGGAGCACTGAAGCTTTCTTT.

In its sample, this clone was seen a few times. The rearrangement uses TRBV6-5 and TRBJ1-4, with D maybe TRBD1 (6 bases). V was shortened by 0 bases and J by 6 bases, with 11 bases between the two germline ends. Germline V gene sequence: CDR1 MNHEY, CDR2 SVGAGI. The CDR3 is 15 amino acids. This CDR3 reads CASSYSGARYEKLFF. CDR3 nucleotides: TGTGCCAGCAGTTACTCGGGGGCGCGATATGAAAAACTGTTTTTT.

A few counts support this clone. CDR3 amino acids: CASSPREQYF. CDR3 nucleotides: TGTGCCAGCAGCCCCCGCGAGCAGTACTTC. The chain uses TRBV6-5 and TRBJ2-7; D unresolved. Germline CDR1 and CDR2: MNHEY and SVGAGI. Deletions cut 6 bases from V and 6 bases from J, with 6 bases between. This CDR3 is 10 amino acids long.

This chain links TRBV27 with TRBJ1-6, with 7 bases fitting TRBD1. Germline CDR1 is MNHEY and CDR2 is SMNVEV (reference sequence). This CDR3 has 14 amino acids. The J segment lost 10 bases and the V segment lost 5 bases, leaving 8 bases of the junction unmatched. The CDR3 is CASSRGQDGSPLHF. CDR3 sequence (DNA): TGTGCCAGCAGTCGTGGACAGGATGGCTCACCCCTCCACTTT.

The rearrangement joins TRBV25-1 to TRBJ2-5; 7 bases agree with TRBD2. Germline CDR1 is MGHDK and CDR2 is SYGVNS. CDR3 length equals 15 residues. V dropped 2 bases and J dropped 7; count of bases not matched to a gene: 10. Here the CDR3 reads CASSEKRGPGLTQYF. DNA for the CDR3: TGTGCCAGCAGTGAAAAGCGGGGTCCGGGTTTGACCCAGTACTTC.